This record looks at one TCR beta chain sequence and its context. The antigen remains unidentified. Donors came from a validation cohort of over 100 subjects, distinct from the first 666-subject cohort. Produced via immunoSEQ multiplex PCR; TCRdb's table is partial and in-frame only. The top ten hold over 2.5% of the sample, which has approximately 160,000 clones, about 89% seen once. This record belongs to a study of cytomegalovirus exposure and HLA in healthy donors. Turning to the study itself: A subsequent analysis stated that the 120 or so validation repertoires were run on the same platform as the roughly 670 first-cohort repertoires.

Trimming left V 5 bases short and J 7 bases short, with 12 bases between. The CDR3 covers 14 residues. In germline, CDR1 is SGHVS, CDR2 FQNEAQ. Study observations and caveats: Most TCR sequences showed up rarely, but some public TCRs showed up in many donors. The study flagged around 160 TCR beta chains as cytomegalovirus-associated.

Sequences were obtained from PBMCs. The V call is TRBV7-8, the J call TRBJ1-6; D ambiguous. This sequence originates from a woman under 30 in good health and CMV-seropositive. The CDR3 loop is CASSGTVFNSPLHF. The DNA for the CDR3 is TGTGCCAGCAGCGGCACAGTATTCAATTCACCCCTCCACTTT.